The clone carrying this T cell receptor (beta chain) was observed many times. What it recognizes is unknown. V shed 1 base and J 7 bases; nucleotides not matched to a gene: 4. Germline CDR1 and CDR2: MGHRA and YSYEKL. The CDR3 has 14 residues. This sample is part of a study of identical twins. Study-level findings and limits: Abundant cord blood beta clonotypes carried fewer insertions; memory repertoires showed none. Twin-shared out-of-frame alpha sequences were enriched for low generation probability. Twins showed weaker excess sharing in their beta out-of-frame sequences. Conclusions were based on cross-sectional statistical analysis, without following the same donors.

Via MiXCR, TCRdb re-called the 5' RACE reads, giving one row per CDR3 protein. The sample gives approximately 680,000 distinct CDR3 sequences, less than 9% of which show up once; around 1.6% is in the top ten. These data also featured in a second study, about yellow fever vaccine responses in identical twins.

The sequence was obtained from a woman younger than 35 in good health. Sequencing was carried out using PBMCs. This sequence joins TRBV4-1 and TRBJ2-1; 7 bases agree with TRBD2. CDR3 DNA: TGCGCCAGCAGCCAAGGGGGGGGATGGAATGAGCAGTTCTTC. Translating it yields CASSQGGGWNEQFF.